This T cell receptor (beta chain) was captured by sequencing in a study of blood T cell repertoires in COVID-19. CDR3 length: 15 residues. Germline CDR1 SGHTA, CDR2 FQGNSA. Deletions cut 1 base from V and 4 bases from J, with 10 bases between. In the original analysis: Estimation of nucleated cell counts was performed using reference gene primer amplification. Profiling relied on immunoSEQ multiplex PCR, and the TCRdb table lists in-frame clones only, not all of them. The V and J calls and the clone size are those of that table, but D and trimming were determined from the DNA. The repertoire holds about 210,000 clones, with 87% as singletons.

This chain joins TRBV7-2 and TRBJ1-4; unclear D gene. The sequence derives from a man between 25 and 39 years old in a cohort exposed to, infected with or recovered from COVID-19 (not recorded which). Sequencing used PBMCs or T cells enriched from blood (not recorded which). The CDR3 DNA follows: TGTGCCAGCAGCTTAGTCGTCCGGGGTAATGAAAAACTGTTTTTT. Amino acid sequence: CASSLVVRGNEKLFF.